This T cell receptor beta chain was recorded in a study of T cell repertoires in cytomegalovirus infection. Across the study: Matching HLA type, along with CMV infection, was indicated by public TCR beta signatures.

Each CDR3 protein gets one entry after TCRdb re-called the reads with MiXCR. The table has some 400,000 distinct CDR3 sequences, under 40% seen once; the top ten hold approximately 13%. Points on this clonotype: Its antigen is unidentified.

Regarding the study as a whole: Ex vivo, HLA-C-restricted CMV-specific TCR beta clonotypes prevailed over the rest of the response.

This CDR3 has 19 residues. Germline loops: CDR1 SGHTA, CDR2 FQGTGA. Unmatched junction bases numbered 18, after V lost 6 bases and J lost 2 bases. The TCR sequence derives from a human donor in good health (CMV status not recorded). Some clones in this sample may be carry-over from other donors' samples. The J gene is TRBJ2-3, the V gene TRBV7-3; 9 nucleotides align to TRBD1. The sequencing sample was made of PBMCs. CDR3 sequence: CASRRPRQTGTGFTDTQYF. CDR3 nucleotide sequence: TGTGCCAGCAGGCGCCCCAGACAAACCGGGACAGGGTTCACAGATACGCAGTATTTT.